This T cell receptor beta chain derives from a study of beta chain features in type 1 diabetes. The study, taken as a whole, reports: When Type 1 diabetes patients were examined, their TCRB CDR3s proved moderately but significantly shorter in all four CD4+ subsets. A potential PCR bias toward shorter templates would be equal in patient and control samples.

In the case of this clone: What it binds is not known.

In germline, CDR1 is SGHTA, CDR2 FQGTGA. Germline trimming cut 6 bases from V and 6 bases from J; bases unmatched to any gene: 11. This CDR3 is 15 amino acids long. The isolated RNA, all of it, was reverse transcribed, so expressed TCRB transcripts were what got sequenced. Clones were read by immunoSEQ multiplex PCR, and TCRdb kept only the in-frame ones, dropping some. The data show 640,000 or so clones, roughly an eighth seen once. The chain recombines TRBV7-3 with TRBJ2-4, with 7 positions matching TRBD1. The sequenced sample was naive CD4+ T cells from blood. This clonotype originated in a man between 18 and 35 years old with type 1 diabetes. The CDR3 coding sequence is TGTGCCAGCAGTCCTACGCCGGGACAGATAAACATTCAGTACTTC. It yields the protein CASSPTPGQINIQYF.